Relative to its sample, the clone carrying this T cell receptor beta chain is medium-sized. One end of the junction fails to match germline, which may point to a read error. TCRdb re-analysed the PCR reads in MiXCR, keeping a single row per CDR3 protein. Of almost 20,000 distinct CDR3 sequences listed, less than 45% are singletons. This sample was included in a study of tumor-infiltrating lymphocytes in oesophageal squamous cell carcinoma. Germline V gene lookup returns CDR1 SSHAT and CDR2 FNYEAQ (reference sequence). This CDR3 region has 15 residues. The clonotype comes from a male donor with esophageal squamous cell carcinoma. This chain joins TRBV7-7 and TRBJ2-1; TRBD2 matches at 9 bases. The sequenced material came from esophageal tumor tissue. The CDR3 sequence is CASSLFSGSYNEQFF. The CDR3 bases are TGTGCTAGCAGCTTATTTAGCGGGAGTTACAATGAGCAGTTCTTC.